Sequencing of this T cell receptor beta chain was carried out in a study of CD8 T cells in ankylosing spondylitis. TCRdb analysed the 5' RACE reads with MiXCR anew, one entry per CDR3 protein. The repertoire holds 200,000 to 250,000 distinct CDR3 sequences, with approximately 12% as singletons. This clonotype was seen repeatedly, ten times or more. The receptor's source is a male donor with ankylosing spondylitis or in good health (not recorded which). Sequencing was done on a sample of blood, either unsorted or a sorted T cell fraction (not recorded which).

The CDR3 reads CASSPPAGGLADTQYF. DNA for the CDR3: TGTGCCAGCAGCCCTCCGGCGGGAGGCTTGGCAGATACGCAGTATTTT. This chain joins TRBV12-3 or TRBV12-4 and TRBJ2-3, with 8 bases fitting TRBD2. The J segment lost 4 bases and the V segment lost 6 bases, leaving 12 bases of the junction unmatched. The CDR3 runs 16 residues.